This TCR beta chain was sequenced for a study of blood T cell repertoires in COVID-19. Here immunoSEQ multiplex PCR was the method, and the copy in TCRdb shows in-frame clones only, minus some. Among 150,000 to 200,000 clones, roughly 93% were seen once, and the ten largest hold just under 2%. The CDR3 covers 11 residues. CDR1 and CDR2 from the germline V gene are MNHEY and SVGAGI. Deletions cut 7 bases from V and 6 bases from J, with 9 bases between. This clone has just a few counts. Sequenced input: peripheral blood. The chain links TRBV6-5 to TRBJ1-2; possibly TRBD1 for D (6 bases). This TCR was recovered from a woman aged 55-70 years with COVID-19, enrolled during active disease. DNA of the CDR3: TGTGCCAGCACCAGGGGAGATGGCTACACCTTC. Translating it yields CASTRGDGYTF.